The 13 T cell receptor beta chains presented below share a single source sample, sequenced in a study of cytomegalovirus exposure and HLA in healthy donors. A multiplex PCR was run with 60 Vbeta primers and 13 Jbeta primers. Assay: immunoSEQ multiplex PCR; the TCRdb copy retains only in-frame clones and omits some. The sample holds about 130,000 clones, 73% seen once. Sample: PBMCs. All receptors come from a woman in her thirties or forties in good health and CMV-seropositive.

V and J are TRBV5-5 and TRBJ1-6, with TRBD1 matching 8 bases. The V gene end was trimmed by 3 bases and the J gene end by 10 bases; junction bases not matched to a gene: 6. This CDR3 is built from 14 residues. Germline V gene sequence: CDR1 SGHKS, CDR2 YYEKEE (reference sequence). DNA of the CDR3: TGTGCCAGCAGCTGGACAGGGCAATACTCACCCCTCCACTTT. This translates into CASSWTGQYSPLHF.

This clone came up a few times. The chain links TRBV29-1 to TRBJ2-3; 15 positions match TRBD2. After removal of 7 bases from V and 3 bases from J, the junction contained 8 bases not matched to a gene. CDR3 size: 16 residues. The germline CDR1 and CDR2 sequences are SQVTM and ANQGSEA. CDR3 region: CSARGTSGRRTDTQYF. In DNA form, the CDR3 reads TGCAGCGCACGAGGGACTAGCGGGAGGAGGACAGATACGCAGTATTTT.

The chain joins TRBV7-9 to TRBJ2-1; possibly TRBD2 for D (5 bases). Trimming shortened V by 2 bases and J by 8 bases, and 7 bases separated the two germline ends. This CDR3 comprises 12 residues. The germline CDR1 and CDR2 sequences are SEHNR and FQNEAQ (reference sequence). In DNA, the CDR3 is TGTGCCAGCAGCTTAATGGGAGATGAGCAGTTCTTC. Protein: CASSLMGDEQFF.

V usage is TRBV15 and J usage is TRBJ1-1; 9 nucleotides agree with TRBD1. Trimming removed 0 bases from V and 13 bases from J; junction bases left unmatched: 12. The germline CDR1 and CDR2 sequences are LNHNV and YYDKDF (reference sequence). The CDR3 has 15 amino acids. CDR3 nucleotides: TGTGCCACCAGCAGAGACTTCCCGGGACAGGGCGGCTTTTTCTTT. This translates into CATSRDFPGQGGFFF.

The chain carries TRBV30 and TRBJ2-3, with 11 bases matching TRBD2. Germline-derived CDR1 and CDR2 are GTSNPN and SVGIG (reference sequence). The CDR3 length is 15 residues. J lost 2 bases, V lost 3 bases, and 4 bases had no gene match. This chain's CDR3 is CAWSGTSGYTDTQYF. The CDR3 coding sequence is TGTGCCTGGAGCGGGACTAGCGGCTACACAGATACGCAGTATTTT.

This clone was detected only once. The chain couples TRBV28 to TRBJ2-1; 7 nucleotides agree with TRBD2. Germline CDR1 and CDR2: MDHEN and SYDVKM. J gave up 0 bases and V 6 bases, and 5 bases lay outside the gene matches. CDR3 length: 15 residues. CDR3 protein: CASSLSGSSYNEQFF. The CDR3 coding sequence is TGTGCCAGCAGCCTTAGCGGGTCCTCCTACAATGAGCAGTTCTTC.

This sequence joins TRBV29-1 and TRBJ2-5; TRBD1 aligns across 9 bases. The germline CDR1 and CDR2 sequences are SQVTM and ANQGSEA. J lost 3 bases, V lost 7 bases, and 6 bases had no gene match. The CDR3 covers 13 residues. Here the CDR3 reads CSGDRGGEETQYF. CDR3 nucleotides: TGCAGCGGAGACAGGGGGGGGGAAGAGACCCAGTACTTC. Filled out from reference TRBV29-1 and TRBJ2-5, the complete variable domain reads SAVISQKPSRDICQRGTSLTIQCQVDSQVTMMFWYRQQPGQSLTLIATANQGSEATYESGFVIDKFPISRPNLTFSTLTVSNMSPEDSSIYLCSGDRGGEETQYFGPGTRLLVL.

To note about this clone: This same CDR3 is encoded by further DNA sequences in the sample. The CDR3 is CASSEQSSYEQYF. The CDR3 DNA follows: TGTGCCAGCAGCGAACAGAGCTCCTACGAGCAGTACTTC. The chain links TRBV5-8 to TRBJ2-7, with D unclear. Germline V gene sequence: CDR1 SGHTS, CDR2 YDEGEE. Trimming pared 4 bases from V and 0 bases from J, leaving 8 bases between. The CDR3 extends over 13 amino acids.

This clone was seen more than once but under ten times. This chain joins TRBV5-8 and TRBJ1-5; perhaps TRBD1 as D (6 bases). Germline CDR1 and CDR2: SGHTS and YDEGEE. Trimming left V 5 bases short and J 5 bases short, with 11 bases between. The CDR3 spans 13 residues. Here the CDR3 DNA reads TGTGCCAGCAGGGCGACAGGTTATCAGCCCCAGCATTTT. Its translation is CASRATGYQPQHF.

The V gene is TRBV5-4, the J gene TRBJ1-1; a weak D match, TRBD1 (6 bases). The germline V and J ends were trimmed by 2 bases and 5 bases, with 13 bases remaining between them. Germline values: CDR1 SGHNT, CDR2 YYREEE (reference sequence). CDR3 length equals 14 residues. CDR3 in DNA: TGTGCCAGCAGCTTCAGGGGTTTAGGAACTGAAGCTTTCTTT. This codes for CASSFRGLGTEAFF.

J is TRBJ2-1 and V is TRBV14; 10 bases line up with TRBD1. Per the germline V gene, CDR1 is SGHDN and CDR2 is FVKESK. The CDR3 length is 15 residues. V was clipped by 5 bases and J by 4 bases; unmatched bases: 5. The CDR3 DNA sequence: TGTGCCAGCAGCACTGGACAGGGGGGATACAATGAGCAGTTCTTC. Protein sequence: CASSTGQGGYNEQFF.

V usage is TRBV2 and J usage is TRBJ1-5, with D possibly TRBD1 on 5 matching bases. This CDR3 is built from 15 residues. The V gene lost 4 bases and the J gene lost 1 base, with 11 bases spanning the gap. CDR1 SNHLY and CDR2 FYNNEI come from the germline V gene. CDR3 nucleotides: TGTGCCAGCAGTGTCGTACAGGCAAGCAATCAGCCCCAGCATTTT. Protein product: CASSVVQASNQPQHF.

V gene TRBV19 combines with J gene TRBJ2-7, with 9 bases matching TRBD1. The CDR3 runs 16 residues. Germline trimming cut 5 bases from V and 1 base from J; bases unmatched to any gene: 9. Germline assignment: CDR1 LNHDA and CDR2 SQIVND (reference sequence). The CDR3 region is CASSVLPGQGSYEQYF. The CDR3, as DNA: TGTGCCAGTAGTGTTCTACCGGGACAGGGTTCCTACGAGCAGTACTTC.